The entry below gives a single T cell receptor beta chain sequence along with its context. The antigen this receptor binds is unknown. Base qualities are missing; no much larger clone stands one base away. Additional DNA sequences in this sample encode the identical CDR3. The immunoSEQ Assay, a bias-controlled multiplex PCR, was used to amplify TCRbeta CDR3 regions from genomic DNA. Per the authors' processing: The number of nucleated cells in each sample was estimated by amplification of reference gene primers within the assay. To quantify the absolute abundance of each unique TCRbeta CDR3 rearrangement, sequence reads were collapsed and filtered. For each sample, productive Simpson clonality was calculated by taking the square root of Simpson's diversity index across productive rearrangements. In its TCRdb copy, this immuneACCESS table keeps in-frame sequences only and misses some clones. Where compared with another copy, unresolved V genes explain less than half of these, and the others have no known cause. V, J and clone size reflect that table, while D and trimming were determined from the DNA. The sample data list 300,000 to 350,000 clones, and around 92% of these were observed just once. About 8.4% of the sample goes to the ten largest clones.

The data are from a study of blood T cell repertoires in COVID-19 (dated by TCRdb to between 2020 and 2021). With regard to the full study: Collaborator samples came from the United States, Italy and Spain and covered acute and convalescent phases of COVID-19. The prospective study material was composed of cDNA or gDNA derived from T cells, B-cell-depleted T cells, or PBMCs. Subjects who had been exposed to COVID-19, were actively infected with it, or had recovered from it provided the deeply sampled blood TCRbeta repertoires that made up the dataset. The repertoires were made available in a free public database intended to serve as a resource for research on the immune response to SARS-CoV-2. The samples were drawn from the first 160 participants of the ongoing ImmuneRACE study and from 950 to 1,500 subjects provided by 6 global collaborators. The sample metadata nearly always contained a de-identified subject ID, COVID-19 status, age in years and sex. Where available, HLA class I and class II types were taken from metadata supplied by the sample provider and were not determined by assay-based typing.

Looking up the germline V gene yields CDR1 MNHEY and CDR2 SVGAGI. The CDR3 sequence holds 14 residues, the cysteine and phenylalanine included. Kept here is only the CDR3 DNA, which spans 42 bases and is read in frame from base 1. Relative to germline, V is 0 bases shorter and J is 1 base shorter, with 6 bases between their ends. Broad study findings and their caveats: The quantity of clinical and demographic metadata differed by source and by participant and was supplied without curation.

Participants in the prospective study were enrolled through a virtual design, were aged roughly 18 to 100 years, and lived in 20 to 30 United States geographic areas. Cohort assignment in the prospective study relied on participant-reported clinical history from a screening survey and a study questionnaire. For ImmuneRACE Cohort 3, a participant was defined as recovered based on two consecutive negative NP/OP PCR tests, clearance by a healthcare professional, or resolution of symptoms. In the prospective study, mobile phlebotomists collected whole blood, serum and a nasopharyngeal or oropharyngeal swab from each participant. Participants in the prospective study had the option to provide additional blood draws and questionnaires over an approximately 2-month period. Before DNA extraction, blood samples from the prospective study were shipped at room temperature or frozen.

The TCR comes from a woman younger than 45 who had recovered from COVID-19. The chain was built from TRBV6-5 and TRBJ2-5; there is no confident call for the D gene. The source material was PBMCs or T cells enriched from blood (not recorded which). CDR3 protein: CASSYSSIQETQYF. The nucleotide sequence is given as TGTGCCAGCAGTTACTCGTCAATCCAAGAGACCCAGTACTTC.